These 22 T cell receptor beta chains were all obtained from the same sample, sequenced in a study of T-cell memory formation after mild COVID-19. Using its own MiXCR run on the 5' RACE reads, TCRdb lists one record per CDR3 protein. The sample yields 400,000 to 450,000 distinct CDR3 sequences, 18% seen once. Input material: PBMCs or a T cell subset sorted from them (not recorded which). The receptors here all came from a man aged 18 to 30 who had mild COVID-19 (a few samples of this study predate the infection). Cell type and time point are not known.

This clonotype was found many times. The chain employs TRBV18 and TRBJ2-5; possible D gene TRBD2, 6 bases. This CDR3 region has 13 residues. From germline, CDR1 is KGHSH and CDR2 LQKENI. V lost 8 bases, J lost 5 bases, and 15 bases lay in between. The chain's CDR3 is CASSPGLGETQYF. The CDR3 nucleotides are TGTGCCAGCAGCCCGGGACTTGGGGAGACCCAGTACTTC.

This clonotype came up a few times. The chain couples TRBV29-1 to TRBJ1-3, with TRBD1 as a possible D gene (5 bases). V lost 4 bases and J lost 0, with 10 bases in between. This CDR3 is built from 14 residues. Germline loops: CDR1 SQVTM, CDR2 ANQGSEA. CDR3 sequence (DNA): TGCAGCGTTGTCCAGGGAGTCTCTGGAAACACCATATATTTT. It translates to CSVVQGVSGNTIYF.

The chain joins TRBV7-9 to TRBJ1-4; the D gene is possibly TRBD1 (6 bases). Germline values: CDR1 SEHNR, CDR2 FQNEAQ (reference sequence). The CDR3 has 16 amino acids. V dropped 0 bases and J dropped 8 bases, with 16 bases sitting between them. CDR3 bases: TGTGCCAGCAGCTTAGCGCGGTCTGGGGGCGAGGAAAAACTGTTTTTT. Translated, it gives CASSLARSGGEEKLFF.

This clonotype was observed at least ten times. The chain carries TRBV7-9 and TRBJ1-2; no clear D. V lost 1 base and J 5 bases, leaving 11 bases between the germline ends. The CDR3 is made up of 14 amino acids. Germline V gene sequence: CDR1 SEHNR, CDR2 FQNEAQ (reference sequence). The CDR3 DNA reads as TGTGCCAGCAGCTTAGGGGCGGGGTTATATGGCTACACCTTC. Its protein is CASSLGAGLYGYTF. The full variable domain, with the rest looked up from reference TRBV7-9 and TRBJ1-2, is DTGVSQNPRHKITKRGQNVTFRCDPISEHNRLYWYRQTLGQGPEFLTYFQNEAQLEKSRLLSDRFSAERPKGSFSTLEIQRTEQGDSAMYLCASSLGAGLYGYTFGSGTRLTVV.

In DNA form, the CDR3 reads TGTGCCAGCAGCCAACGCCAACAGGGTTACAATCAGCCCCAGCATTTT. As protein: CASSQRQQGYNQPQHF. J is TRBJ1-5 and V is TRBV4-2; TRBD1 might be the D (6 bases). V was pared by 2 bases and J by 3 bases, with 14 bases between. The CDR3 extends over 16 amino acids. CDR1 is LGHNA and CDR2 is YNFKEQ in the germline V gene.

This chain uses TRBV20-1 with TRBJ2-5; TRBD1 matches at 7 bases. The germline CDR1 and CDR2 sequences are DFQATT and SNEGSKA (reference sequence). The CDR3 is 14 amino acids. Losses at the gene ends were 3 bases for V and 2 bases for J; bases not matched to a gene: 6. The CDR3: CSARPQGEQETQYF. The CDR3 DNA sequence: TGCAGTGCTAGGCCCCAGGGGGAACAAGAGACCCAGTACTTC.

This clonotype was recorded a few times. The chain couples TRBV6-5 to TRBJ2-3; 7 bases map to TRBD2. Trimming took 11 bases from V and 2 from J; bases not matched to a gene: 10. Germline CDR1 and CDR2: MNHEY and SVGAGI. This CDR3 spans 14 amino acids. The CDR3 loop reads CAASPGTITDTQYF. CDR3 in DNA: TGTGCCGCCTCCCCCGGGACTATCACAGATACGCAGTATTTT.

This clonotype was seen more than once but under ten times. The V gene is TRBV29-1, the J gene TRBJ2-1; 9 bases are a match to TRBD1. The length of the CDR3 is 14 residues. The trim removed 7 bases at V and 6 bases at J, leaving 10 bases unmatched. Germline V gene data show CDR1 as SQVTM and CDR2 as ANQGSEA. The CDR3 loop is CSGRRGTGFNEQFF. Here the CDR3 DNA reads TGCAGCGGGCGAAGGGGGACAGGGTTCAATGAGCAGTTCTTC.

This clonotype was observed a handful of times. J is TRBJ2-7 and V is TRBV10-3; maybe TRBD2 (5 bases). The CDR3 contains 15 residues. The germline V and J ends were trimmed by 6 bases and 2 bases, with 17 bases remaining between them. Germline V lookup: CDR1 ENHRY, CDR2 SYGVKD. The CDR3 sequence is CAISPAGAETYEQYF. The CDR3 DNA sequence: TGTGCCATCAGCCCCGCTGGAGCGGAGACCTACGAGCAGTACTTC.

The chain recombines TRBV18 with TRBJ1-1, with 7 bases that match TRBD1. The CDR3 is 16 residues long. After removal of 3 bases from V and 5 bases from J, the junction contained 12 bases not matched to a gene. Germline V lookup: CDR1 KGHSH, CDR2 LQKENI. CDR3 nucleotide sequence: TGTGCCAGCTCACCGTCTTCGGTCAGGGGGAGTACTGAAGCTTTCTTT. The encoded protein is CASSPSSVRGSTEAFF.

V is TRBV6-5 and J is TRBJ2-4; no clear D gene. CDR1 is MNHEY, CDR2 SVGAGI, per germline. The CDR3 is 15 residues long. Trimming pared 0 bases from V and 0 bases from J, leaving 6 bases between. For the CDR3, the DNA is TGTGCCAGCAGTTACTCGCGTATAGCCAAAAACATTCAGTACTTC. Amino acid sequence: CASSYSRIAKNIQYF.

This clonotype was recorded many times. The chain joins TRBV6-2 or TRBV6-3 to TRBJ2-2; no clear D gene. This CDR3 comprises 15 residues. Germline CDR1 reads MNHEY; CDR2 reads SVGEGT. V was pared by 0 bases and J by 3 bases, with 8 bases between. The CDR3 DNA follows: TGTGCCAGCAGTTACTCGAAAAGGGACACCGGGGAGCTGTTTTTT. Translated: CASSYSKRDTGELFF.

The chain couples TRBV5-6 to TRBJ1-2; D is unresolved. The CDR3 extends over 12 amino acids. The germline V gene has CDR1 SGHDT and CDR2 YYEEEE. V lost 4 bases, J lost 4 bases, and 8 bases lay in between. The CDR3 loop reads CASSERIYGYTF. CDR3 DNA sequence: TGTGCCAGCAGCGAGAGGATCTATGGCTACACCTTC.

The rearrangement uses TRBV19 and TRBJ2-7; D unclear. CDR1 is LNHDA and CDR2 is SQIVND in the germline V gene (reference sequence). The CDR3 totals 13 residues. The V gene lost 5 bases and the J gene lost 3 bases, with 11 bases spanning the gap. In DNA, the CDR3 is TGTGCCAGTAGTGCTAAGCCAGGCTACGAGCAGTACGTC. It is translated as CASSAKPGYEQYV.

The chain employs TRBV5-1 and TRBJ1-2; possibly TRBD1 for D (5 bases). V was clipped by 3 bases and J by 4 bases, with 16 bases between them. The CDR3 totals 15 residues. The germline V gene encodes CDR1 SGHRS and CDR2 YFSETQ. The DNA for the CDR3 is TGCGCCAGCAGCTGGGGGGACCCTCGGGTCTATGGCTACACCTTC. Translating it yields CASSWGDPRVYGYTF.

The genes are TRBV7-2 and TRBJ2-5; 10 nucleotides line up with TRBD2. J was trimmed by 1 base and V by 5 bases; bases with no gene match: 10. The CDR3 covers 17 residues. The germline CDR1 and CDR2 sequences are SGHTA and FQGNSA. CDR3 amino acids: CASSAAGLAFVQETQYF. The CDR3 DNA sequence: TGTGCCAGCAGCGCAGCGGGACTAGCGTTTGTCCAAGAGACCCAGTACTTC.

The gene calls are TRBV24-1 and TRBJ2-1; tentatively, D is TRBD1 (7 bases). Trimming stripped 4 bases from V and 2 bases from J, with 14 bases between. CDR3 length: 16 residues. Per the germline V gene, CDR1 is KGHDR and CDR2 is SFDVKD. CDR3 in amino acids: CATSEEGAITYNEQFF. CDR3 coding DNA: TGTGCCACCAGTGAGGAGGGGGCGATCACCTACAATGAGCAGTTCTTC.

V and J are TRBV7-9 and TRBJ2-7; the D is unclear. Trimming took 5 bases from V and 0 from J, leaving 8 bases between them. CDR3 size: 13 residues. Looked up from germline, CDR1 is SEHNR and CDR2 is FQNEAQ (reference sequence). CDR3 sequence: CASSPPVSYEQYF. The CDR3 DNA is TGTGCCAGCAGCCCCCCGGTCTCCTACGAGCAGTACTTC. Full variable domain (outside the CDR3, taken from reference TRBV7-9 and TRBJ2-7): DTGVSQNPRHKITKRGQNVTFRCDPISEHNRLYWYRQTLGQGPEFLTYFQNEAQLEKSRLLSDRFSAERPKGSFSTLEIQRTEQGDSAMYLCASSPPVSYEQYFGPGTRLTVT.

This clonotype was seen a few times. This chain links TRBV7-9 with TRBJ1-1; 7 bases are a match to TRBD1. Germline trimming cut 11 bases from V and 4 bases from J; bases unmatched to any gene: 1. The CDR3 spans 10 residues. Germline CDR1 and CDR2: SEHNR and FQNEAQ (reference sequence). In DNA form, the CDR3 reads TGTGCCGCAGGGGGCACTGAAGCTTTCTTT. It translates to CAAGGTEAFF.

The CDR3 here is CTSNEQYF. Written as DNA, the CDR3 is TGCACCAGCAACGAGCAGTACTTC. The chain carries TRBV1 and TRBJ2-7. TRBV1 is shown as a pseudogene. The CDR3 is made up of 8 amino acids.

The chain couples TRBV3-1 to TRBJ1-4; D call uncertain. This CDR3 spans 14 amino acids. CDR1 is LGHDT and CDR2 is YNNKEL in the germline V gene (reference sequence). Trimming took off 0 bases at V and 5 bases at J, with 7 bases between the two ends. The CDR3 DNA is TGTGCCAGCAGCCAAGATTCTAACAATGAAAAACTGTTTTTT. Translating gives CASSQDSNNEKLFF.

This chain uses TRBV5-5 with TRBJ2-7; D perhaps matches TRBD2 (5 bases). Trimming cost V 6 bases and J 0 bases, with 16 bases left between them. Germline CDR1 and CDR2: SGHKS and YYEKEE (reference sequence). The CDR3 contains 15 residues. CDR3 sequence reads: CASMEDGARSYEQYF. The CDR3, as DNA: TGTGCCAGCATGGAGGACGGCGCCCGCTCCTACGAGCAGTACTTC.